This TCR beta chain originates from a study of T cell repertoires in cytomegalovirus infection (dated by TCRdb to the late 2010s). In terms of the full investigation: The HLA type of each donor mattered for the analysis, because public TCR beta signatures pointed to carriage of CMV infection along with the matching HLA type.

CDR1 SGHTA and CDR2 FQGNSA are derived from the germline V gene. From its cysteine to its phenylalanine, the CDR3 spans 14 amino acids. Only the CDR3 part of the read is kept: 42 bases, read in frame from the first base. TCRdb names Illumina HiSeq 1500 as the instrument used. Using fastp at Q25 and MiXCR, TCRdb reprocessed the public reads and kept productive beta chains. Identical CDR3 proteins give one entry, which carries the most common genes and DNA. The sample data list about 250,000 distinct CDR3 sequences, and 6% to 8% of these were observed just once. The top ten clonotypes cover around 6.9% of the sample. This clonotype was seen ten or more times. It has no known antigen specificity. No per-base quality is available; no much larger clone lies one base away. Overall results and qualifications from the work: The ex vivo response was dominated by HLA-C-restricted CMV-specific TCR beta clonotypes, which also provided the single most frequent clonotype in two of eight donors. Cumulative frequency of public TCR beta family members discriminated carriers of CMV infection plus the relevant HLA type in this cohort and an independent 352-donor cohort.

The TCR sequence derives from a human donor in good health (CMV status not recorded). Some clones in this sample may be carry-over from other donors' samples. The source material was PBMCs. The rearrangement joined TRBV7-2 to TRBJ1-1; matching of 6 bases hints at TRBD1 as the D gene. CDR3 region: CATNTGGPNTEAFF. The DNA is as follows: TGTGCTACTAATACGGGGGGCCCAAACACTGAAGCTTTCTTT.